The T cell receptor (beta chain) described here comes from a study of T cell responses to AZD1222 COVID-19 vaccine. Germline assignment: CDR1 LNHDA and CDR2 SQIVND (reference sequence). This CDR3 has 15 residues. The J segment lost 2 bases and the V segment lost 4 bases, leaving 6 bases of the junction unmatched. Data came from immunoSEQ multiplex PCR; TCRdb stores just in-frame clones and leaves some out. This sample has tens of thousands of clones, with around 84% found just once. Study outcomes and limitations: There were repertoire samples only from the period after the peak T cell response.

In regard to this clone: As yet, its antigen is unknown.

V is TRBV19 and J is TRBJ2-7; 9 nucleotides align to TRBD1. The clonotype comes from an adult in good health. The specimen comprised peripheral blood, sampled on day 0 of AZD1222 vaccination. The CDR3 nucleotides read TGTGCCAGTAGTACACAGGGGGCGCGGACCTACGAGCAGTACTTC. It codes for CASSTQGARTYEQYF.